The clone carrying this T cell receptor beta chain was seen a few times. The antigen is unknown. This entry is derived from a study of T cell responses to AZD1222 COVID-19 vaccine. At the level of the study: Analysis merged second doses at about 4 or about 12 weeks.

Study-wide points: The donor group comprised mostly white British people and more females; the analysis possibly underestimated clonal diversity.

Some clones are missing from TCRdb's copy, which holds only in-frame ones; the method was immunoSEQ multiplex PCR. The repertoire holds about 120,000 clones, roughly nine tenths seen once, with about 2.7% in the top ten. CDR3 size: 14 residues. CDR1 and CDR2 (germline): ENHRY, SYGVKD. Between the trimmed V and J ends, which lost 7 bases and 0 bases, there was a span of 13 bases. This clonotype was sampled from an adult in good health. This material consisted of peripheral blood, taken on day 0 of AZD1222 vaccination. This chain connects TRBV10-3 to TRBJ2-7, with D maybe TRBD1 (6 bases). CDR3 residues: CAINPGQSSYEQYF. The CDR3 DNA reads TGTGCCATCAACCCTGGACAGAGCTCCTACGAGCAGTACTTC.